The 2 T cell receptor beta chains below come from one sample, sequenced in a study of T cell clones after liver transplantation. Clones were sequenced by immunoSEQ multiplex PCR, and TCRdb holds only the in-frame ones, with some missing. The sample includes roughly 51,000 clones, 55% to 85% of them seen just once. This sample comprised CD4+ T cells from blood, obtained approximately 54 months after liver transplant. The receptors shown here come from a human patient who received a liver transplant. A share of the T cells may be of graft donor origin.

The rearrangement links TRBV19 to TRBJ2-1; TRBD2 agrees at 14 bases. This CDR3 comprises 16 residues. The V and J ends lost 6 bases and 4 bases, in that order; junction bases with no gene match: 5. Germline CDR1 and CDR2: LNHDA and SQIVND (reference sequence). The CDR3 coding sequence is TGTGCCAGTAGCCGGACTAGCGGGGGGATTTACAATGAGCAGTTCTTC. Protein sequence: CASSRTSGGIYNEQFF.

The chain carries TRBV7-2 and TRBJ1-5, with D possibly being TRBD1 (6 bases). The CDR3 extends over 13 amino acids. CDR1 is SGHTA, CDR2 FQGNSA, per germline. V was clipped by 2 bases and J by 8 bases, with 10 bases between them. CDR3 in DNA: TGTGCCAGCAGCTTAAACCAGGGGAAGCCCCAGCATTTT. Its protein product is CASSLNQGKPQHF.